Included here is one TCR beta chain sequence, with context. The sample comes from a study of blood T cells in healthy people across ages. This CDR3 is built from 15 residues. The V gene lost 2 bases and the J gene lost 7 bases, with 14 bases spanning the gap. The V gene's germline CDR1 is SNHLY and CDR2 FYNNEI. Then a second PCR, running about 6 to 11 cycles, was carried out with a sample-barcoded 5' primer and a J-beta primer mix. TCRdb independently ran MiXCR on the 5' RACE reads; one entry per CDR3 protein. The sample records about 1,400,000 distinct CDR3 sequences, approximately 59% being singletons.

This chain connects TRBV2 to TRBJ1-4; D remains unclear. Sequencing was done on a sample of blood. The receptor was isolated from a man aged 18 to 29 in good health. Here the CDR3 reads CASSESMGSSEKLFF. The CDR3 nucleotides are TGTGCCAGCAGTGAATCCATGGGGAGTAGTGAAAAACTGTTTTTT.